The rows below give T cell receptor beta chains drawn from one sample of a study of siplizumab effects on memory and regulatory T cells. TCRdb keeps only in-frame clones here, not all; method: immunoSEQ multiplex PCR. The table lists fewer than 80,000 clones, 93% of them singletons. The sample taken for sequencing was CD8+ T cells sorted from blood. The receptors shown here come from a human donor in good health. Each CDR3 is given with its conserved first and last residue. A D gene is named only where the DNA matches it firmly. Clone size is given for some rows only: seen once, a few or many times, or a class if the clone is expanded.

v_call	clone_size	d_call	j_call	cdr3_aa	cdr3_nt
TRBV7-3	-	-	TRBJ2-3	CASSLNGGPSTDTQYF	TGTGCCAGCAGCCTTAACGGGGGGCCTAGCACAGATACGCAGTATTTT
TRBV6-5	-	-	TRBJ2-5	CASSQMYQETQYF	TGTGCCAGCAGTCAGATGTACCAAGAGACCCAGTACTTC
TRBV11-2	-	TRBD2	TRBJ2-1	CASSLGLAGGNEQFF	TGTGCCAGCAGCTTGGGACTAGCGGGGGGTAATGAGCAGTTCTTC
TRBV4-3	-	-	TRBJ2-2	CASSPRRLTTAGELFF	TGCGCCAGCAGCCCGAGGCGTCTGACGACGGCCGGGGAGCTGTTTTTT
TRBV15	-	TRBD1	TRBJ1-1	CATSRPTTGDTEAFF	TGTGCCACCAGCAGACCAACCACAGGGGACACTGAAGCTTTCTTT
TRBV7-6	-	-	TRBJ2-1	CASSLGLGAYNEQFF	TGTGCCAGCAGCCTTGGTCTAGGGGCCTACAATGAGCAGTTCTTC
TRBV7-7	-	-	TRBJ1-1	CASSFLVNTEAFF	TGTGCCAGCAGCTTTTTGGTCAACACTGAAGCTTTCTTT
TRBV5-6	-	TRBD1	TRBJ2-7	CASSSGQGSYEQYF	TGTGCCAGCAGCTCGGGACAGGGGTCCTACGAGCAGTACTTC
TRBV19	once	-	TRBJ2-3	CASDSGFRASSTQYF	TGTGCCAGTGATTCGGGATTCCGGGCTTCGTCAACGCAGTATTTT
TRBV9	-	-	TRBJ1-1	CASSSTSSGNTEAFF	TGTGCCAGCAGCTCTACAAGTTCGGGGAACACTGAAGCTTTCTTT
TRBV11-2	-	-	TRBJ1-1	CASSLEGNTEAFF	TGTGCCAGCAGCTTAGAAGGGAACACTGAAGCTTTCTTT
TRBV5-4	-	-	TRBJ1-2	CASSLAGGAGYTF	TGTGCCAGCAGCTTGGCCGGGGGGGCTGGCTACACCTTC
TRBV15	-	TRBD1	TRBJ2-1	CATSRDRADNEQFF	TGTGCCACCAGCAGGGACAGGGCAGACAATGAGCAGTTCTTC
TRBV30	-	-	TRBJ1-5	CAWSVSLGNQPQHF	TGTGCCTGGAGTGTAAGCTTGGGAAATCAGCCCCAGCATTTT
TRBV5-5	-	-	TRBJ2-7	CASSLVGASPYEQYF	TGTGCCAGCAGCTTGGTGGGGGCTTCACCCTACGAGCAGTACTTC
TRBV15	-	TRBD2	TRBJ2-1	CATSTWATGGANEQFF	TGTGCCACCAGCACTTGGGCGACGGGGGGGGCCAATGAGCAGTTCTTC
TRBV10-3	-	-	TRBJ1-6	CAISEIGTNSPLHF	TGTGCCATCAGTGAAATAGGGACGAATTCACCCCTCCACTTT
TRBV29-1	-	-	TRBJ2-2	CSVFEDPNTGELFF	TGCAGCGTCTTCGAGGACCCGAACACCGGGGAGCTGTTTTTT
TRBV9	-	TRBD2	TRBJ2-2	CASSTNHGGRNTGELFF	TGTGCCAGCAGCACCAACCACGGGGGGAGGAACACCGGGGAGCTGTTTTTT
TRBV1	-	-	TRBJ2-5	CTSSGGSSGARETQYF	TGCACCAGCAGCGGGGGGTCTAGCGGGGCACGGGAGACCCAGTACTTC
TRBV9	-	-	TRBJ1-6	CASSVTPTDNSPLHF	TGTGCCAGCAGCGTAACCCCGACAGATAATTCACCCCTCCACTTT
TRBV11-2	-	TRBD1	TRBJ2-7	CASSPGQGASYEQYF	TGTGCCAGCAGCCCAGGGCAGGGGGCCTCCTACGAGCAGTACTTC
TRBV6-5	-	-	TRBJ2-7	CASSYGPGEDYEQYF	TGTGCCAGCAGTTACGGTCCAGGGGAGGATTACGAGCAGTACTTC
TRBV27	-	TRBD1	TRBJ1-2	CASSLGTGGSYGYTF	TGTGCCAGCAGTTTGGGGACAGGGGGCAGCTATGGCTACACCTTC
TRBV7-6	-	-	TRBJ2-7	CASSLEVGLGEQYF	TGTGCCAGCAGCCTAGAGGTAGGATTAGGCGAGCAGTACTTC